This section outlines one T cell receptor beta chain sequence together with its context. This receptor's antigen is unknown. Base qualities are not recorded, but no much larger clone differs from it by a single base. Receptor amplification or capture employed the immunoSEQ multiplex PCR assay. The multiplex PCR relied on a mix of 60 forward primers for TCR Vbeta segments and 13 reverse primers for TCR Jbeta segments. The CDR3 region of rearranged TCR beta genes was amplified from genomic DNA by a multiplex PCR assay. Amplified TCR beta libraries were sequenced as 87-base-pair reads on the Illumina HiSeq System. The published analysis was carried out like this. Across the 700 or so repertoires, a later analysis counted approximately 75 million unique TCR beta chains, roughly 11 million of which were shared by at least two donors. Raw reads were error-corrected and collapsed into unique sequences with a nearest-neighbor algorithm that merged closely related sequences to remove PCR and sequencing errors. Alignment of CDR3 sequences to IMGT reference sequences was used to assign V, D and J gene segments. For a sequence to be retained, at least a six-nucleotide match to both a V gene segment and a J gene segment was required. Rearrangements were called productive when the CDR3 lacked stop codons and stayed in frame with V and J; all others were non-productive. Following IMGT convention, CDR3 was defined as the stretch from the second conserved V-encoded cysteine to the conserved J-encoded phenylalanine. In an earlier analysis of more than 550 of the donors, sequences lacking an unambiguous match to a single V gene segment were excluded. In an earlier analysis of several hundred of the donors, V segments were called functional above 56.7% productive rearrangements and were called segregating when the between-donor standard deviation exceeded 5%. A statistical classification framework was built for diagnosing cytomegalovirus status from the catalog of TCR beta chain sequences. V and J gene assignment, in a later analysis, came from comparing TCR nucleotide sequences with IMGT/GENE-DB human TR gene sequences. A later analysis assigned CDR3 sequences and most-parsimonious VDJ recombination scenarios with the TCRdist pipeline. In a later analysis, every TCR beta chain was defined by the combination of its CDR3 amino acid sequence and its V-gene family, and reads without a unique V-gene family were dropped. In a later analysis, around 600 highly shared, low-generation-probability nucleotide sequences were removed to address suspected cross-contamination and a sequencing artifact. A later analysis calculated a clonal expansion index for each public chain from normalized within-repertoire ranks of inferred template counts. Generation probabilities in a later analysis came from a VDJ recombination model fitted to out-of-frame rearrangements, and those results were checked against IGoR. In a later analysis, hypergeometric tests were used to score TCR-TCR, TCR-HLA and TCR-CMV co-occurrence, with a repertoire-size bias correction applied to TCR pairs. A later analysis estimated false discovery rates by permuting HLA or CMV assignments 20 times. In a later analysis, co-occurring TCRs were grouped using DBSCAN, and TCRdist sequence similarity was added for clustering within HLA-allele-positive subsets. Repertoires with fewer than 30,000 or more than 120,000 public chains were left out of co-occurrence clustering, as were four to six repertoires with anomalous nucleotide sharing. This immuneACCESS table, as held by TCRdb, lists in-frame sequences with V and J called but not all clones. Of the missing ones, under half trace to an unresolved V gene in checked studies; the others have no known cause. V and J calls and clone size are those listed in that table; D and trimming were worked out from the DNA. In this sample the table shows tens of thousands of clones, 76% of which occur a single time. The biggest ten clones account for 1.2% to 1.5% of the sample.

These data belong to a study of cytomegalovirus exposure and HLA in healthy donors (dated by TCRdb to about 2017). General notes on the study: An earlier analysis of roughly 570 of the donors reported about 280 Gb of sequence data and roughly 120 million unique TCR beta sequences obtained from roughly 170 million T cells. In a later analysis, previously published TCR beta repertoires from 666 donors were re-analyzed and high-resolution HLA genotyping was added so that TCR occurrence patterns could be studied. Roughly 290 gigabases of sequencing data and 91 million or so unique TCR sequences made up an early release that covered under 750 HLA-typed donors. The aim of the study was to test whether cataloging public T cell receptors could identify signatures of past pathogen exposure. In addition to the first cohort of several hundred subjects, a separate validation cohort of about 120 different subjects was used. Every discovery cohort repertoire had been produced on one sequencing platform. A later genetic analysis used genome-wide SNP genotypes for about 65% of the 666 donors, treating that subset as a discovery cohort. Using immunosequencing, the study profiled T cell repertoires from fewer than 850 subjects and related those repertoires to cytomegalovirus serostatus. Donor age, sex, ethnicity and CMV serostatus were compiled alongside the repertoire data. Among several hundred genotyped donors of the cohort, an average of around 250,000 unique TCR beta nucleotide sequences was sequenced per donor, of which about 20% were non-productive. HLA typing included class I and class II loci at four-digit resolution. The number of typed donors differed by locus: about 629-630 for A, B, C, DRB1 and DQB1; some 500 for DQA1; approximately 600 for DPA1; and about 450 for DPB1. To predict cytomegalovirus infection status, the study combined high-throughput TCR immunosequencing, statistical association of individual TCRs with disease status, and machine learning. Several DR-DQ haplotypes were handled as single units for association and clustering because linkage in the cohort was strong. Of the 350 to 400 genotyped donors, about 80% fell in the genetic ancestry cluster associated with self-reported Caucasian donors. The later analysis used no new phenotypic data to find candidate immune exposures, relying instead on TCR beta sequences and their occurrence across donors. An earlier analysis of around 580 of the donors used high-throughput TCR beta sequencing to judge whether each TCR beta V gene segment behaved as functional or pseudogenic. What the work shows at the level of the full study, not this receptor alone: Across donors, most TCR sequences were observed very rarely, whereas some public TCRs were present in many individuals. A later genetic analysis associated a missense DCLRE1C variant with V-gene and J-gene trimming of TCR beta chains, and an independent cohort replicated the association. In a later analysis, HLA-associated TCR beta chains were found to be more clonally expanded and to have lower generation probabilities than equally common non-associated chains. An earlier analysis of several hundred of the donors showed that most TCR beta V segments appeared in productive rearrangements either about 90% or about 30% of the time, which broadly matched IMGT annotations. In both the original and validation cohorts, the classifier was reported to diagnose cytomegalovirus status with high specificity and sensitivity. When HLA alleles, especially DR and DQ, strongly co-occurred, TCR associations were difficult to assign to individual alleles. Most CMV-associated TCR beta chains appeared to be HLA-restricted in a later analysis, and the HLA associations seemed to be driven largely by CMV exposure. In a later analysis, the rate of TCR association differed among HLA loci, with DRB1 alleles having the most associated TCRs and HLA-C alleles having the fewest. Because HLA typing was missing for some donors at each locus, association tests included only the typed subset. A cluster of highly shared sequence variants was judged likely to represent a technical artifact of the sequencing pipeline. The earlier analysis of nearly 600 of the donors excluded roughly 17 rarely observed V segments, including chromosome 9 orphons, because counts were too low. Some IMGT-functional V segments, including TRBV6-2 and TRBV6-3, could not be told apart with the 87-base-pair reads, so those segments were excluded. A further reported finding was that TCR beta sequences accurately predicted the HLA-A and HLA-B alleles for most subjects in the first cohort. The cohort was sequenced for TCR beta chains only, and without alpha or paired-chain data the features that could be detected were limited. A later analysis reported that several top co-occurrence clusters appeared linked to parvovirus B19, influenza, CMV and Epstein-Barr virus. In the study, about 150 TCR beta chains were listed as associated with cytomegalovirus. It was suggested by the authors that the approach could potentially be generalized to other disease states and immunological phenotypes. Three of the identified cytomegalovirus-associated TCR beta chains were confirmed in vitro to be specific for cytomegalovirus antigens. For the cohort, immune exposure information was limited to CMV serostatus. Compared with the roughly 720-donor mean, donors in an Asian-associated ancestry cluster had fewer N-insertions in productive TCRs, according to a later genetic analysis. Linkage disequilibrium might explain the correlated functional status among segregating V segments, but an unknown experimental factor could not be excluded. The presence/absence analyses assumed that sequencing depth was roughly uniform across donors, and that assumption may not be true. In a later analysis, about 17,000 TCR beta sequences were associated with specific HLA alleles at a false discovery rate of 0.05.

The V end loses 0 bases and the J end loses 1 base, and a stretch of 5 bases separates them. Measured from the cysteine to the phenylalanine, the CDR3 is 14 residues long. Just CDR3 DNA is preserved here, 42 bases in frame from base 1. Looking up the germline V gene (reference sequence) yields CDR1 SGHKS and CDR2 YYEKEE. The cohort consisted of hundreds of healthy bone marrow donors. Cohort members were all nominally healthy when sampled, although unrecorded immune exposures were likely present. The donor was CMV seronegative and belonged to the group of 350 to 400 seronegative cohort members. Every donor gave a peripheral blood sample, and the peripheral blood mononuclear cells from that sample were used for TCR beta sequencing. Genomic DNA was extracted from the blood cell samples with the Qiagen DNeasy Blood Extraction Kit.

Sequenced material: PBMCs. This TCR was recovered from a male donor in good health and CMV-seronegative. The sequence is built from TRBV5-5 and TRBJ2-1; the D gene is unclear. The CDR3: CASSLGLSYNEQFF. The DNA sequence follows: TGTGCCAGCAGCTTGGGACTTTCCTACAATGAGCAGTTCTTC.